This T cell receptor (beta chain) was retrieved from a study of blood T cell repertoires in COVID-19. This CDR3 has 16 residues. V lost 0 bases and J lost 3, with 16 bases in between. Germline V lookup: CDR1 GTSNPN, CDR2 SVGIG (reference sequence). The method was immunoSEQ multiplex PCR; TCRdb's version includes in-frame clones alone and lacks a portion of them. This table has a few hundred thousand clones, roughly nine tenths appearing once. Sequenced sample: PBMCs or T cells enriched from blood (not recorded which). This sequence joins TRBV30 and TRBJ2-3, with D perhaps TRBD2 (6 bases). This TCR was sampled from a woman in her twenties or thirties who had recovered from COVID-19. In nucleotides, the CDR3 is TGTGCCTGGAGTGTAATCAAGGCGGGGAGTACAGATACGCAGTATTTT. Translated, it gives CAWSVIKAGSTDTQYF.